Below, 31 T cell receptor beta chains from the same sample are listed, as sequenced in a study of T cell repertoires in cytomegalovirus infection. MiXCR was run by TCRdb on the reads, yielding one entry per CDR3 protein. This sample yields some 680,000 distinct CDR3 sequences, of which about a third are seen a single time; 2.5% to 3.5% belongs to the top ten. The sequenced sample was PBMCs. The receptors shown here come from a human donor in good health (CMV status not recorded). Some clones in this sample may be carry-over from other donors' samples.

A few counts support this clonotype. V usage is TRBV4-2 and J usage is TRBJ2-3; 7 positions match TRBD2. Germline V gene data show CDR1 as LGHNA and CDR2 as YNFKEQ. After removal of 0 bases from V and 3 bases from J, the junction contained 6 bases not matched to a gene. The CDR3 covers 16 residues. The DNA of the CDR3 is TGTGCCAGCAGCCAAGAGTCGCTAGCGGAGACAGATACGCAGTATTTT. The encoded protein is CASSQESLAETDTQYF.

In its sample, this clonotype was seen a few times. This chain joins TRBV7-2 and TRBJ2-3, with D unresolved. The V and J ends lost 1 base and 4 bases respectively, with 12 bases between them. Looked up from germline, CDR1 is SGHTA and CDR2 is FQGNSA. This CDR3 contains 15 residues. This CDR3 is CASSLGQRRPDTQYF. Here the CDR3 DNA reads TGTGCCAGCAGCTTAGGGCAGAGGCGCCCAGATACGCAGTATTTT.

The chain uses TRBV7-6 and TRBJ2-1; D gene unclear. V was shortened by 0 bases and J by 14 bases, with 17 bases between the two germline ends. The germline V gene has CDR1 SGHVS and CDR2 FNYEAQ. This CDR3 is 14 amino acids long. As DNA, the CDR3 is TGTGCCAGCAGCTTAGCTGAGACCCGTAAGGAGAAGTTCTTC. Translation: CASSLAETRKEKFF.

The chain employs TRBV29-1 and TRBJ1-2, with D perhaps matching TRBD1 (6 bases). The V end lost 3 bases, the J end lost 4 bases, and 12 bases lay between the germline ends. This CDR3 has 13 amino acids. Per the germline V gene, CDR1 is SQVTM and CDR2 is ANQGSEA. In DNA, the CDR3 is TGCAGCGTTGAGGTGGACAGCCGCTATGGCTACACCTTC. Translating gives CSVEVDSRYGYTF.

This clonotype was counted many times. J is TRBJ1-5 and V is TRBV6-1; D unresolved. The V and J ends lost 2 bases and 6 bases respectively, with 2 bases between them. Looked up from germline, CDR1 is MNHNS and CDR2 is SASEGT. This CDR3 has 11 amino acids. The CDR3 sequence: CASSEFQPQHF. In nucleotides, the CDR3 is TGTGCCAGCAGTGAATTTCAGCCCCAGCATTTT.

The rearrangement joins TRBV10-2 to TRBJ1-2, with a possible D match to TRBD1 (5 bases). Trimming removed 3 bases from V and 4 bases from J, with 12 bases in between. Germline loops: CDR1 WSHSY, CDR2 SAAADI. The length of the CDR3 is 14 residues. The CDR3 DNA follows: TGCGCCAGCAGTGATGGAGGGGCCTCCTATGGCTACACCTTC. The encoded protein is CASSDGGASYGYTF.

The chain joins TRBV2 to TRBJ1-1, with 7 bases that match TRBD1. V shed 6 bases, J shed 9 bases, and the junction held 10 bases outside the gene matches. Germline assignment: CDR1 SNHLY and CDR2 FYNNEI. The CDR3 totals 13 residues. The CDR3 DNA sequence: TGTGCCAGCAGGATACAGGGGATTGGACAAGCTTTCTTT. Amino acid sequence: CASRIQGIGQAFF.

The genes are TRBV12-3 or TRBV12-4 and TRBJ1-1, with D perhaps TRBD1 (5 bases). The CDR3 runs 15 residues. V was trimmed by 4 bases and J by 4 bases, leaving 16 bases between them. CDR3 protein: CASSSGGEGITEAFF. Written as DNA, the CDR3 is TGTGCCAGCAGTTCTGGGGGGGAGGGAATCACTGAAGCTTTCTTT.

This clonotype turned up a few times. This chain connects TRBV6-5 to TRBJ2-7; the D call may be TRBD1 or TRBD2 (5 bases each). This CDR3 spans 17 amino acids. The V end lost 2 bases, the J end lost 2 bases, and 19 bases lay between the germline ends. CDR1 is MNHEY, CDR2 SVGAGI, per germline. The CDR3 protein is CASSYIAPGQGAYEQYF. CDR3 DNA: TGTGCCAGCAGTTACATAGCGCCGGGGCAGGGAGCCTACGAGCAGTACTTC.

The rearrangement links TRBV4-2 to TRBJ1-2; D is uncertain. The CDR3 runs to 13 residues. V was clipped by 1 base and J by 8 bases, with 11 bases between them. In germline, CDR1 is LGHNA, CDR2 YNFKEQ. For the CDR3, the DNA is TGTGCCAGCAGCCAAGGGCTTTGGATGGGCTACACCTTC. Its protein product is CASSQGLWMGYTF.

The CDR3 DNA sequence: TGTGCCAGCAGCTTGTTCCGGGACAGGGGCTACAATGAGCAGTTCTTC. Its translation is CASSLFRDRGYNEQFF. This rearrangement joins TRBV5-5 to TRBJ2-1; 10 bases match TRBD1. Germline loops: CDR1 SGHKS, CDR2 YYEKEE (reference sequence). The V gene end was trimmed by 1 base and the J gene end by 3 bases; junction bases not matched to a gene: 4. The CDR3 has 16 residues.

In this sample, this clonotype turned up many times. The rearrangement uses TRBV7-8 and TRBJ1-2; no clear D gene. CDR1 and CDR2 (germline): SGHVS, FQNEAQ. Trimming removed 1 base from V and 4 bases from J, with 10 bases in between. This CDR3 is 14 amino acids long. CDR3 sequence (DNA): TGTGCCAGCAGCTTAGAAGGCACCATCTATGGCTACACCTTC. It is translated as CASSLEGTIYGYTF.

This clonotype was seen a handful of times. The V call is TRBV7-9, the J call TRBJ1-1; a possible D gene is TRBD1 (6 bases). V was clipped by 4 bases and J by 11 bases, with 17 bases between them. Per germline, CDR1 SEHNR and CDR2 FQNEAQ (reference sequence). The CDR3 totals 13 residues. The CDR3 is CASSSQTGSVAFF. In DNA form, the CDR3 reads TGTGCCAGCAGCTCCCAGACAGGCTCGGTTGCTTTCTTT.

CDR3: CASSPTGKRQETQYF. CDR3 in DNA: TGTGCCAGCAGCCCAACGGGTAAACGCCAAGAGACCCAGTACTTC. The chain joins TRBV7-9 to TRBJ2-5; D is undetermined. Trimming stripped 5 bases from V and 1 base from J, with 14 bases between. In germline, CDR1 is SEHNR, CDR2 FQNEAQ (reference sequence). CDR3 length: 15 residues. The full variable domain, with the rest looked up from reference TRBV7-9 and TRBJ2-5, is DTGVSQNPRHKITKRGQNVTFRCDPISEHNRLYWYRQTLGQGPEFLTYFQNEAQLEKSRLLSDRFSAERPKGSFSTLEIQRTEQGDSAMYLCASSPTGKRQETQYFGPGTRLLVL.

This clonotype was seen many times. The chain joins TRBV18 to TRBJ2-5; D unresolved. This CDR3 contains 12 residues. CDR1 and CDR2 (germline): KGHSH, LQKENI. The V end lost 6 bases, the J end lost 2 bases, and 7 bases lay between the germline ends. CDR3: CASSPSQETQYF. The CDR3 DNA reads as TGTGCCAGCTCCCCCTCGCAAGAGACCCAGTACTTC.

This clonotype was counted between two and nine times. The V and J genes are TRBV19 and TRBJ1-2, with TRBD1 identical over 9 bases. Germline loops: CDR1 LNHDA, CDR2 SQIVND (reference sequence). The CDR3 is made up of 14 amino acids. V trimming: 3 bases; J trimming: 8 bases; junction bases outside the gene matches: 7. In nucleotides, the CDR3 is TGTGCCAGTAGTATCACAGGGGGCGGCGGCGGCTACACCTTC. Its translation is CASSITGGGGGYTF.

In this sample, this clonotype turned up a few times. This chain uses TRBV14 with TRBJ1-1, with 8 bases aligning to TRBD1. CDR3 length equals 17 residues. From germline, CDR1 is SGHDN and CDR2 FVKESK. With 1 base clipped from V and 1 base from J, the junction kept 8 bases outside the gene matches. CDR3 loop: CASSQGQGLRPNTEAFF. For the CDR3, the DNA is TGTGCCAGCAGCCAAGGACAGGGGTTAAGGCCGAACACTGAAGCTTTCTTT.

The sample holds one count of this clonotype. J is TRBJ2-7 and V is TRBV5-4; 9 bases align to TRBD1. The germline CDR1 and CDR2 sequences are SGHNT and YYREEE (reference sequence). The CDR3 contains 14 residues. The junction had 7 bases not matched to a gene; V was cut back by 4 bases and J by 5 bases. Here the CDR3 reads CASSVRDRAHEQYF. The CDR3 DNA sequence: TGTGCCAGCAGCGTCCGGGACAGGGCCCACGAGCAGTACTTC.

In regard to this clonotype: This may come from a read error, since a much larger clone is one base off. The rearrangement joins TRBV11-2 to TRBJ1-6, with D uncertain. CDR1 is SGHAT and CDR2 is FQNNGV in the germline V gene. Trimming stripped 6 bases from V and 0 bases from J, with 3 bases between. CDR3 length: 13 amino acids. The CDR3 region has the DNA TGTGCCAGCAGGGGCTCCTATAATTCACCCCTCCACTTT. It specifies CASRGSYNSPLHF.

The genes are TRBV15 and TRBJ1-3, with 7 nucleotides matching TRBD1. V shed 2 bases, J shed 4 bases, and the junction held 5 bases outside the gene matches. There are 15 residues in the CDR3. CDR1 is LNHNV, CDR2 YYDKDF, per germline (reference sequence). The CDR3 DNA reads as TGTGCCACCAGCAGACCTCCGGGACAGGGAAACACCATATATTTT. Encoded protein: CATSRPPGQGNTIYF.

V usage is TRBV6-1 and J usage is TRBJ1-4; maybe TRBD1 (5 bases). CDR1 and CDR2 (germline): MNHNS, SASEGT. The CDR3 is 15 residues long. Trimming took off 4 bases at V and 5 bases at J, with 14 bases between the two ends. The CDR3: CASSGQYGGNEKLFF. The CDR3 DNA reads TGTGCCAGCAGTGGTCAGTACGGGGGGAATGAAAAACTGTTTTTT.

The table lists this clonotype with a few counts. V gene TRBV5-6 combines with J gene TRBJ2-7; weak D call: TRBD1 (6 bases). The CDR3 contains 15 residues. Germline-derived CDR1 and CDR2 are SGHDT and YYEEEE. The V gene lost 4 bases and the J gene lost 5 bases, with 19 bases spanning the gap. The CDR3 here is CASSPYRVETDEQYF. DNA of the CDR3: TGTGCCAGCAGCCCTTACAGGGTCGAAACTGACGAGCAGTACTTC.

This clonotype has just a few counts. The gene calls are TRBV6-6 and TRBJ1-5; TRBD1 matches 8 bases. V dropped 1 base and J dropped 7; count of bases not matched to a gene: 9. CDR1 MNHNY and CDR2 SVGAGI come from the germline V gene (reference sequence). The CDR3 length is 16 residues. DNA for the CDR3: TGTGCCAGCAGTTACTTCGGGACAGGCATCACCCAGCCCCAGCATTTT. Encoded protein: CASSYFGTGITQPQHF.

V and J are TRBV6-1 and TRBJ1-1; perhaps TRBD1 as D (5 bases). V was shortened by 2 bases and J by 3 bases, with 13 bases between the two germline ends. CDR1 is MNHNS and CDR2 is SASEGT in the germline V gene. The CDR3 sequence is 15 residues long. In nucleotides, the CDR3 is TGTGCCAGCAGTGAATATTCAGGGCAAGACACTGAAGCTTTCTTT. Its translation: CASSEYSGQDTEAFF.

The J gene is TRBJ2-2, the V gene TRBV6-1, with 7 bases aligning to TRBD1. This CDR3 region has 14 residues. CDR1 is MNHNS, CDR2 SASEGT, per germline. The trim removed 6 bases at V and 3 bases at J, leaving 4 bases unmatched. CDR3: CASRIQGDTGELFF. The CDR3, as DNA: TGTGCCAGCAGGATCCAGGGGGACACCGGGGAGCTGTTTTTT.

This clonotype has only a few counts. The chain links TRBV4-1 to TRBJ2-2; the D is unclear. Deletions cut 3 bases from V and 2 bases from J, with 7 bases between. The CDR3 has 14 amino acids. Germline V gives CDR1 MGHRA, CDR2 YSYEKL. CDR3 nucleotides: TGCGCCAGCAGCCAGGGCATAAACACCGGGGAGCTGTTTTTT. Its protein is CASSQGINTGELFF.

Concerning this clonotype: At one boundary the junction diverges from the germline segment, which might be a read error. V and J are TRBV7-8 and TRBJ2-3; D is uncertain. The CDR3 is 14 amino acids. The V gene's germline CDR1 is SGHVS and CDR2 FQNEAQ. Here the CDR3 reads CASILGSCSDTQYF. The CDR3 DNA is TGTGCCAGCATCTTAGGTTCTTGTTCAGATACGCAGTATTTT.

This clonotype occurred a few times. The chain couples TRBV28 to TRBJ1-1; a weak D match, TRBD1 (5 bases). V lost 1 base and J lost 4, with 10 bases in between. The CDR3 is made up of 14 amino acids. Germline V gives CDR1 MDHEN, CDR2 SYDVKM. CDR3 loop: CASSLFRGVTEAFF. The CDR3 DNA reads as TGTGCCAGCAGTTTATTCCGGGGGGTCACTGAAGCTTTCTTT.

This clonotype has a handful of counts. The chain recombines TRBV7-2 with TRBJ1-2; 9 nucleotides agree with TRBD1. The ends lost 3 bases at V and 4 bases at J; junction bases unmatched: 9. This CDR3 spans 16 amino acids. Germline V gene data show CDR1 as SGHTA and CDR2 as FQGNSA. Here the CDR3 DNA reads TGTGCCAGCAGCTTTATTGGGACAGGGCTGACCTATGGCTACACCTTC. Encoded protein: CASSFIGTGLTYGYTF.

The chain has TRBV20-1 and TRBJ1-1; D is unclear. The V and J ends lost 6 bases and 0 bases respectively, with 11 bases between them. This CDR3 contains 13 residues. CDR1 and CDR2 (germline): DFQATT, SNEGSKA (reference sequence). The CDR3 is CSARGRMNTEAFF. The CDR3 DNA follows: TGCAGTGCACGTGGACGGATGAACACTGAAGCTTTCTTT.

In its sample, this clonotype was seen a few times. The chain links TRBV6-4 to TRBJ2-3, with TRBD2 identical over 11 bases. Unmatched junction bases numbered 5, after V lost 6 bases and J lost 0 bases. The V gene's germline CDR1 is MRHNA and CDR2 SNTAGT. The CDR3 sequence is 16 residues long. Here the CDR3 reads CASRALAGGSTDTQYF. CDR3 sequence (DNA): TGTGCCAGCAGGGCCCTAGCGGGGGGCAGCACAGATACGCAGTATTTT.